Included here is one T cell receptor beta chain sequence, with context. The germline CDR1 and CDR2 sequences are MDHEN and SYDVKM. There are 14 residues in the CDR3. Trimming took off 0 bases at V and 7 bases at J, with 10 bases between the two ends. The record originates from a study of blood T cell repertoires in COVID-19. Participants were placed into cohorts based on the clinical history they reported. Data came from immunoSEQ multiplex PCR; TCRdb stores just in-frame clones and leaves some out. The data show approximately 300,000 clones, approximately 90% seen once. The chain combines TRBV28 with TRBJ2-1; D possibly corresponds to TRBD2 (6 bases). The sequencing input was PBMCs or T cells enriched from blood (not recorded which). The source of this sequence is a woman aged 18-29 years who had recovered from COVID-19. The CDR3 is CASSLWGLRNEQFF. The CDR3 DNA follows: TGTGCCAGCAGTTTATGGGGACTGAGAAATGAGCAGTTCTTC.